This T cell receptor beta chain was sequenced for a study of shared clonotypes between healthy human individuals. CDR3 length: 16 amino acids. Germline lookup yields CDR1 GTSNPN and CDR2 SVGIG (reference sequence). V lost 1 base and J 3 bases, leaving 16 bases between the germline ends. Concerning this clone: Antigen unknown.

Points from the study as a whole: Represented diversity, genetic and exposure-history alike, was limited by few donors.

Each cell subset's genomic DNA was divided evenly among several immunoSEQ plates. Clones were read by immunoSEQ multiplex PCR, and TCRdb kept only the in-frame ones, dropping some. The sample has about 510,000 clones; 70% to 80% are singletons. The chain employs TRBV30 and TRBJ2-1; no firm D call. This clonotype was obtained from a woman aged 35 to 49 in good health. Some clones in this sample may be carry-over from other donors' samples. Sequences were obtained from PBMCs. CDR3: CAWSGPTSPLYNEQFF. The CDR3 bases are TGTGCCTGGAGTGGCCCGACCTCCCCTCTCTACAATGAGCAGTTCTTC.